These 20 T cell receptor beta chains were sequenced from one sample in a study of shared clonotypes between healthy human individuals. Clones were read by immunoSEQ multiplex PCR, and TCRdb kept only the in-frame ones, dropping some. Of around 940,000 clones in the sample, approximately 80% are singletons; the top ten hold 1.5%. The sample taken for sequencing was memory CD4+ T cells sorted from blood. Noted subset: CD45RA-negative fraction. These receptors all come from a man aged 18 to 29 in good health.

The rearrangement joins TRBV7-8 to TRBJ2-5; maybe TRBD2 (5 bases). CDR3 size: 14 residues. CDR1 is SGHVS and CDR2 is FQNEAQ in the germline V gene. Trimming removed 4 bases at V and 1 base at J, with 10 bases between. CDR3 protein: CASSSILAQETQYF. The CDR3 DNA follows: TGTGCCAGCAGCTCCATTCTAGCCCAAGAGACCCAGTACTTC.

DNA of the CDR3: TGCGCCAGCAGCTTGGAGGTAGGGGGCTCCAACTATGGCTACACCTTC. Translating it yields CASSLEVGGSNYGYTF. The gene calls are TRBV5-1 and TRBJ1-2; 7 bases align to TRBD1. CDR1 SGHRS and CDR2 YFSETQ come from the germline V gene. The ends lost 0 bases at V and 2 bases at J; junction bases unmatched: 7. The CDR3 has 16 residues.

This chain uses TRBV19 with TRBJ1-6, with D perhaps matching TRBD1 (6 bases). V lost 8 bases to trimming and J lost 8 bases, with 16 bases between them. This CDR3 has 14 amino acids. Germline V lookup: CDR1 LNHDA, CDR2 SQIVND (reference sequence). CDR3 protein: CASSSGAFYSPLHF. CDR3 nucleotides: TGTGCCAGTTCCTCGGGGGCTTTTTATTCACCCCTCCACTTT.

This chain links TRBV20-1 with TRBJ1-1; D gene ambiguous. Germline V gene data show CDR1 as DFQATT and CDR2 as SNEGSKA (reference sequence). Trimming took off 3 bases at V and 3 bases at J, with 5 bases between the two ends. The CDR3 runs to 11 residues. The CDR3 sequence is CSASAHTEAFF. In DNA form, the CDR3 reads TGCAGTGCTAGTGCCCACACTGAAGCTTTCTTT.

V is TRBV30 and J is TRBJ2-5; 8 bases are shared with TRBD2. Germline loops: CDR1 GTSNPN, CDR2 SVGIG (reference sequence). The CDR3 runs 14 residues. With V trimmed by 0 bases and J by 3 bases, 3 bases remained unmatched. The CDR3 protein is CAWSVLGLEETQYF. CDR3 DNA sequence: TGTGCCTGGAGTGTACTGGGACTAGAAGAGACCCAGTACTTC.

This clone has only a few counts. The chain employs TRBV14 and TRBJ1-1; D ambiguous. Deletions cut 0 bases from V and 5 bases from J, with 10 bases between. Looked up from germline, CDR1 is SGHDN and CDR2 is FVKESK. The CDR3 has 14 residues. The CDR3, as DNA: TGTGCCAGCAGCCAAGATACAGTGAGAACTGAAGCTTTCTTT. It specifies CASSQDTVRTEAFF. Full variable domain (remainder filled in from reference TRBV14 and TRBJ1-1): EAGVTQFPSHSVIEKGQTVTLRCDPISGHDNLYWYRRVMGKEIKFLLHFVKESKQDESGMPNNRFLAERTGGTYSTLKVQPAELEDSGVYFCASSQDTVRTEAFFGQGTRLTVV.

The V gene is TRBV6-1, the J gene TRBJ2-7; TRBD2 is a possible D gene (6 bases). Germline lookup yields CDR1 MNHNS and CDR2 SASEGT. The CDR3 loop spans 14 amino acids. Deletions cut 10 bases from V and 2 bases from J, with 18 bases between. The CDR3 reads CAIPGTFGPYEQYF. Here the CDR3 DNA reads TGTGCCATTCCAGGGACTTTTGGTCCCTACGAGCAGTACTTC.

This chain connects TRBV4-1 to TRBJ1-2; D unclear. Germline-derived CDR1 and CDR2 are MGHRA and YSYEKL. CDR3 length: 15 residues. V lost 1 base to trimming and J lost 5 bases, with 14 bases between them. The CDR3, as DNA: TGCGCCAGCAGCCAAGGTATGGCCGAACTGTATGGCTACACCTTC. This gives the protein CASSQGMAELYGYTF.

The gene calls are TRBV6-6 and TRBJ1-1, with D unresolved. Germline CDR1 reads MNHNY; CDR2 reads SVGAGI (reference sequence). V was cut by 0 bases and J by 3 bases, with 2 bases left in between. The CDR3 has 12 residues. DNA of the CDR3: TGTGCCAGCAGTTACTCGTACACTGAAGCTTTCTTT. It specifies CASSYSYTEAFF.

The chain employs TRBV18 and TRBJ1-1, with 8 nucleotides matching TRBD1. Germline values: CDR1 KGHSH, CDR2 LQKENI. V was pared by 3 bases and J by 1 base, with 7 bases of the junction left unmatched. CDR3 size: 16 residues. DNA of the CDR3: TGTGCCAGCTCACCTCCGACAGGGGATAGGAACACTGAAGCTTTCTTT. Translated, it gives CASSPPTGDRNTEAFF.

This clone was recorded once. DNA for the CDR3: TGTGCCAGTAGTATAAGATCGGGTATGGGAAATCTAGGCTACACCTTC. Translated, it gives CASSIRSGMGNLGYTF. V is TRBV19 and J is TRBJ1-2; D unresolved. The germline V gene has CDR1 LNHDA and CDR2 SQIVND (reference sequence). The CDR3 sequence is 16 residues long. V lost 2 bases and J lost 8, with 21 bases in between.

V is TRBV10-3 and J is TRBJ2-1; 7 bases map to TRBD1. Per the germline V gene, CDR1 is ENHRY and CDR2 is SYGVKD. This CDR3 spans 16 amino acids. Trimming removed 2 bases from V and 8 bases from J; junction bases left unmatched: 12. CDR3 sequence: CAISEPSRGRDDEQFF. DNA of the CDR3: TGTGCCATCAGTGAGCCTTCAAGGGGGCGAGACGATGAGCAGTTCTTC.

The rearrangement links TRBV2 to TRBJ2-5; no reliable D call. With 5 bases removed from V and 0 bases from J, the gap between germline ends came to 7 bases. The CDR3 has 13 amino acids. Germline CDR1 is SNHLY and CDR2 is FYNNEI. CDR3 DNA: TGTGCCAGCAGTCTAGACAACCAAGAGACCCAGTACTTC. Translation gives CASSLDNQETQYF.

This clone has a single count. The CDR3, as DNA: TGTGCCAGCTCACTTCCGGGCCAGGTTACCGGGGAGCTGTTTTTT. Protein sequence: CASSLPGQVTGELFF. The genes are TRBV18 and TRBJ2-2; D uncertain. The CDR3 is 15 residues long. From germline, CDR1 is KGHSH and CDR2 LQKENI. The V end was cut by 4 bases, the J end by 5 bases, with 14 bases between.

The rearrangement uses TRBV7-2 and TRBJ1-1; D ambiguous. The CDR3 is 14 amino acids. V was cut by 5 bases and J by 1 base, with 11 bases left in between. Germline lookup yields CDR1 SGHTA and CDR2 FQGNSA. As DNA, the CDR3 is TGTGCCAGCAGCCTCATGACCGGGAACACTGAAGCTTTCTTT. Translated: CASSLMTGNTEAFF.

DNA for the CDR3: TGTGCCAGCCGTGAGGGCACTGGAAACACCATATATTTT. Translated: CASREGTGNTIYF. The rearrangement links TRBV7-9 to TRBJ1-3; D gene ambiguous. CDR3 length: 13 amino acids. With 8 bases removed from V and 2 bases from J, the gap between germline ends came to 10 bases. CDR1 is SEHNR, CDR2 FQNEAQ, per germline (reference sequence). Using reference TRBV7-9 and TRBJ1-3 for the parts outside the CDR3, the full variable domain is DTGVSQNPRHKITKRGQNVTFRCDPISEHNRLYWYRQTLGQGPEFLTYFQNEAQLEKSRLLSDRFSAERPKGSFSTLEIQRTEQGDSAMYLCASREGTGNTIYFGEGSWLTVV.

This clone has more than one count but fewer than ten. The chain carries TRBV5-1 and TRBJ2-3; unclear D gene. The CDR3 length is 13 residues. Trimming stripped 1 base from V and 5 bases from J, with 8 bases between. Germline lookup yields CDR1 SGHRS and CDR2 YFSETQ. DNA of the CDR3: TGCGCCAGCAGCTTGACAGACTTAGATACGCAGTATTTT. Translating gives CASSLTDLDTQYF.

The CDR3 here is CASSPTRDTEAFF. The DNA for the CDR3 is TGTGCCAGCAGCCCGACCAGGGACACTGAAGCTTTCTTT. The V gene is TRBV7-9, the J gene TRBJ1-1; D is perhaps TRBD1 (5 bases). CDR3 length: 13 residues. The V gene lost 5 bases and the J gene lost 3 bases, with 10 bases spanning the gap. CDR1 and CDR2 from the germline V gene are SEHNR and FQNEAQ (reference sequence).

The chain recombines TRBV10-1 with TRBJ2-3; 8 bases map to TRBD2. Germline V gene data show CDR1 as WNHNN and CDR2 as SYGVQD (reference sequence). The CDR3 has 14 amino acids. V lost 1 base, J lost 14 bases, and 11 bases stayed unmatched. In DNA, the CDR3 is TGCGCCAGCAGTGAGTGTTTTCGGGTAGCGGGACGGTATTTT. Its translation is CASSECFRVAGRYF.

The chain joins TRBV18 to TRBJ2-3, with TRBD2 matching over 9 bases. The V gene end was trimmed by 6 bases and the J gene end by 3 bases; junction bases not matched to a gene: 7. Germline CDR1 is KGHSH and CDR2 is LQKENI. This CDR3 comprises 15 residues. CDR3 nucleotide sequence: TGTGCCAGCTCCGCAGCGGGGGGTTTGACAGATACGCAGTATTTT. The encoded protein is CASSAAGGLTDTQYF.